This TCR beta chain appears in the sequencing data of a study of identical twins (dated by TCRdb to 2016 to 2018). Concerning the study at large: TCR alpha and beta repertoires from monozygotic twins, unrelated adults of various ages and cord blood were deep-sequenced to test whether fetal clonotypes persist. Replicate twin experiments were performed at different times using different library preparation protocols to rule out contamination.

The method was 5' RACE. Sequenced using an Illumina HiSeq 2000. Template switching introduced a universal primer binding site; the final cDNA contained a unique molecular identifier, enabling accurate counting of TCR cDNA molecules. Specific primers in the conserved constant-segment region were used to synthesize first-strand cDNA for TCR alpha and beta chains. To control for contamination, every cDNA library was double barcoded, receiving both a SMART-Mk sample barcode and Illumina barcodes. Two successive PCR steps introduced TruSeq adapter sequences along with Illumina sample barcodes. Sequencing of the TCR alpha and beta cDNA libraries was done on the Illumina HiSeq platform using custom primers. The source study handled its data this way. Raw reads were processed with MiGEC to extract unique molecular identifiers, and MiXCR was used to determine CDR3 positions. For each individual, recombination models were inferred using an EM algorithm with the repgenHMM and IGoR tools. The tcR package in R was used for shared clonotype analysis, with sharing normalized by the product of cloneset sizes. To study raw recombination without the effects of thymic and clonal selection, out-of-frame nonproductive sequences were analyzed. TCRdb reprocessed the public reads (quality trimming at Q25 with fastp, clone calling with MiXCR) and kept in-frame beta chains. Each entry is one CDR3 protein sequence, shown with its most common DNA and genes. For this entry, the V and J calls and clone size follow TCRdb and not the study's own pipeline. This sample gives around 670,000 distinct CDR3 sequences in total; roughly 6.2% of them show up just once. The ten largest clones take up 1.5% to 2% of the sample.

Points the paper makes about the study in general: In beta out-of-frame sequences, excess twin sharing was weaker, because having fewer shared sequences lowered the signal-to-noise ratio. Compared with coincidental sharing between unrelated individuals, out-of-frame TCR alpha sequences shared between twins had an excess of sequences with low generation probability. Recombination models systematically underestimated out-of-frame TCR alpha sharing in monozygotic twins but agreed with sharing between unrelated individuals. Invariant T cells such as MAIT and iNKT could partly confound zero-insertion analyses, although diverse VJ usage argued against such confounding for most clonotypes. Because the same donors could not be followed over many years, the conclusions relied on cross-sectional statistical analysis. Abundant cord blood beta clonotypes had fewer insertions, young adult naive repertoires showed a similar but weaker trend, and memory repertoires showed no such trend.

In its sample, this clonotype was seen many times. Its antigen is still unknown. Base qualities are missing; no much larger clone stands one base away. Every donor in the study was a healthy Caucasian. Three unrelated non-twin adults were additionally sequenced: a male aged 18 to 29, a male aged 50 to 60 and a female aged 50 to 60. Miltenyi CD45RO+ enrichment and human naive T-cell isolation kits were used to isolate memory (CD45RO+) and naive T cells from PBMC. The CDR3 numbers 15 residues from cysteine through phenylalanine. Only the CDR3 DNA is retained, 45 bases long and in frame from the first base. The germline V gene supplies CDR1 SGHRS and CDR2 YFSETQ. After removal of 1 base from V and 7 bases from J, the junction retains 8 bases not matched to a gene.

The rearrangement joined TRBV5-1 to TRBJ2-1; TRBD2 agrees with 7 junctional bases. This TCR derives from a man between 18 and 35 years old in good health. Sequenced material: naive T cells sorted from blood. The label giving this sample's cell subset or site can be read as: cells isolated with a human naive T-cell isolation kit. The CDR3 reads CASSLYWTSRNEQFF. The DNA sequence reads TGCGCCAGCAGCTTGTATTGGACTAGTCGGAATGAGCAGTTCTTC.